The present T cell receptor beta chain was sequenced within a study of beta chain features in type 1 diabetes (dated by TCRdb to 2016 to 2019). Turning to the overall study: Mean age, gender distribution, total cell number and subset yield did not differ between patients and healthy donors. Across all samples, 107,917,701 sorted cells were examined, and cell number per subset correlated strongly with RNA yield. The study compared the TCRB repertoires of sorted circulating CD4+ T cell subsets in recently diagnosed type 1 diabetes patients with those in matched healthy donors. Regulatory and stem cell-like memory subsets were obtained from only 8 patients and about eight healthy donors, while naive and central memory subsets were obtained from all 28 donors. The paper as a whole reports these results and caveats: Because cDNA was sequenced instead of genomic DNA, highly expressing activated cells could be over-represented, though the groups showed no difference in activation or CD3 levels. Shorter templates might have been favored by PCR, but patient and control samples were amplified and corrected together, so both groups would have been affected equally by any skew. A moderate but significant shortening of TCRB CDR3 length was observed in type 1 diabetes patients in all four CD4+ subsets. The naive, central memory and regulatory TCRB repertoires appeared to resemble one another more closely among patients than among healthy donors. At VDJ recombination sites, patients with type 1 diabetes made fewer insertions and deleted more nucleotides, a pattern implying thymic rearrangement abnormalities. Only small numbers of individuals were included in the HLA sub-analyses, which left unresolved whether HLA type had any influence on TCRB rearrangement.

Each donor gave one peripheral blood draw, averaging roughly 100 mL, which was collected into heparinised tubes. Using a panel that included CD45RO, CCR7, CD25, CD127, CD95 and CD27, naive, central memory, regulatory and stem cell-like memory CD4+ T cells were sorted on a BD FACSAria II. Every sorted population had a purity above 95%. Right away, PBMCs were isolated by Lymphoprep density gradient centrifugation and were stained directly, with no culture step. To minimize batch effects, samples were stained and sorted in pairs, one healthy donor with one patient per experiment. This clone has just a few counts. Its target antigen remains unknown. Base-call qualities are not available, and no considerably larger clone is one nucleotide away. Taken from the germline V gene, the CDR1 and CDR2 loops are SGHDT and YYEEEE. V is cut back by 6 bases and J by 5 bases, with 7 bases in the junction unmatched. Including cysteine and phenylalanine, the CDR3 has 13 amino acids. The entry retains the CDR3 DNA only, 39 bases that are in frame from base 1.

The entire amount of isolated RNA was reverse transcribed using the High Capacity cDNA Reverse Transcription Kit, so the sequenced TCRB transcripts were expressed ones. Deep immunoSEQ sequencing was applied to naive, central memory and regulatory T cell samples, giving an average of about 3.6 million total reads per sample. After sorted cells were lysed in RLT buffer, RNA was extracted with DNase-treated RNeasy Micro or Mini kits, with the choice depending on cell number. Each cell subset was processed on its own to prevent cross-contamination, while patient and healthy donor samples were processed together. The immunoSEQ multiplex PCR was used to amplify TCRB sequences from cDNA, generating 87-bp fragments that spanned the CDR3 region. Sequencing of the amplicons was performed on the Illumina HiSeq platform. In the source study's methods: PCR bias was computationally corrected using synthetic template baselines, reads within Hamming distance 2 were collapsed, and singletons that could not be merged were discarded. Reads were aligned to IMGT to assign V, D and J genes, CDR3 length, and insertions or deletions at six rearrangement sites. Within each subset, clonotype counts were normalized to sorted cell number, and only after that were true diversity and Gini coefficients computed with the tcR R package. The overlap coefficient, calculated on TCRB nucleotide sequences, was used to quantify repertoire sharing. TCRdb's version of the immuneACCESS table is confined to in-frame rearrangements and falls short of the full clone set. An unresolved V gene accounts for under half of the shortfall where checked; the remainder is of unknown origin. That table furnishes V, J and clone size, whereas the DNA furnished D and trimming. For this sample there are more than 140,000 clones; about a tenth appear just once. The ten top clones hold about 0.6% of the sample.

The chain is assembled from TRBV5-6 and TRBJ1-1; 7 of the junction bases match TRBD1. This receptor was taken from a woman aged 40 to 55 in good health. The sample comprised central memory CD4+ T cells from blood. CDR3 reads: CASNQVQGTEAFF. The DNA sequence is as follows: TGTGCCAGCAACCAAGTACAGGGGACTGAAGCTTTCTTT.